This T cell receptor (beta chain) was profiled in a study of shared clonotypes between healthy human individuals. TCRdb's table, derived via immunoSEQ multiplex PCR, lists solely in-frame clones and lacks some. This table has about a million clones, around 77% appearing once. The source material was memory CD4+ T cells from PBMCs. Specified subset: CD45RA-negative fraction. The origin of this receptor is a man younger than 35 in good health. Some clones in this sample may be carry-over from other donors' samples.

The CDR3 DNA reads TGTGCCAGCAGCCAGAACAGGGCCGGAAACACCATATATTTT. As protein: CASSQNRAGNTIYF. The chain carries TRBV5-6 and TRBJ1-3; possible D gene TRBD1, 6 bases. There are 14 residues in the CDR3. Per the germline V gene, CDR1 is SGHDT and CDR2 is YYEEEE. Trimming took 4 bases from V and 4 from J, leaving 12 bases between them.